The present T cell receptor beta chain was sequenced within a study of graft-versus-host responses after intestinal transplantation. Study information: Grafts were multivisceral, liver-intestinal, or isolated intestinal.

Clones were sequenced by immunoSEQ multiplex PCR, and TCRdb holds only the in-frame ones, with some missing. This table holds roughly 96,000 clones, roughly nine tenths found once. Germline CDR1 is LNHDA and CDR2 is SQIVND (reference sequence). Losses at the gene ends were 4 bases for V and 0 bases for J; bases not matched to a gene: 5. The CDR3 runs to 15 residues. This clone occurred a few times. Its antigen is currently unknown. General observations from the study: Present in recipient marrow, GvH clones included some that appeared first in ileum or blood.

The receptor's source is a human donor who received an intestinal transplant. Sequenced material: unstimulated CD8+ T cells sorted from spleen or lymph node cells, taken before intestinal transplant. The chain carries TRBV19 and TRBJ2-7; 8 bases align to TRBD1. CDR3 nucleotides: TGTGCCAGTAGTACTTCAGGGGGCAGCTCCTACGAGCAGTACTTC. Translating gives CASSTSGGSSYEQYF.